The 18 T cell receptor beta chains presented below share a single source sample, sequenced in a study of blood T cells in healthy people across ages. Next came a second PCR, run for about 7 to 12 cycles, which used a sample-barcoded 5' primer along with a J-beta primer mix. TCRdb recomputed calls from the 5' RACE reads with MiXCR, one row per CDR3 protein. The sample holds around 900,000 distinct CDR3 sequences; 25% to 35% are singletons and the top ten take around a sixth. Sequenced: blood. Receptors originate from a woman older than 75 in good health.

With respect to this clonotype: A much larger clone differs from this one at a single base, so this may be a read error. The chain's CDR3 is CTTSRDRRGFGETQYF. As DNA, the CDR3 is TGTACCACCAGCAGAGATAGGCGGGGGTTCGGGGAGACCCAGTACTTC. The rearrangement links TRBV15 to TRBJ2-7; 7 nucleotides line up with TRBD2. The J call could be wrong; TRBJ2-5 is a better fit for the DNA end. Looked up from germline, CDR1 is LNHNV and CDR2 is YYDKDF (reference sequence). CDR3 length: 16 residues.

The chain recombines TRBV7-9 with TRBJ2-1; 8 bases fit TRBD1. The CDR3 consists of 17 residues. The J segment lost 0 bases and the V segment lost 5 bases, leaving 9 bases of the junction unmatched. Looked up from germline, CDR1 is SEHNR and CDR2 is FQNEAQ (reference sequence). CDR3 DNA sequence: TGTGCCAGCAGCACCACGGACAGGGCTCCCTCCTACAATGAGCAGTTCTTC. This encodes CASSTTDRAPSYNEQFF.

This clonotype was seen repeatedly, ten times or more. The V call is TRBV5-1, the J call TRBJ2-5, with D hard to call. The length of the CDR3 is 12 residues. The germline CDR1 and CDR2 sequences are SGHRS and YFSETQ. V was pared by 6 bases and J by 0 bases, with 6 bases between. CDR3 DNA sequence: TGCGCCAGCATGCTAGACCAAGAGACCCAGTACTTC. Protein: CASMLDQETQYF.

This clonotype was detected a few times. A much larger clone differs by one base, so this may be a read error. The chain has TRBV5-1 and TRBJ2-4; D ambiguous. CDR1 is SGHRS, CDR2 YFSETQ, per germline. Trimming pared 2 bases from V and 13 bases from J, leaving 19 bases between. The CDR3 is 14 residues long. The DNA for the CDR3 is TGCGCCAGCAGCTTCGACCAGCCTTACAATGAGCAGTACTTC. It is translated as CASSFDQPYNEQYF. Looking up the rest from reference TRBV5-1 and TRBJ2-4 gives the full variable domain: KAGVTQTPRYLIKTRGQQVTLSCSPISGHRSVSWYQQTPGQGLQFLFEYFSETQRNKGNFPGRFSGRQFSNSRSEMNVSTLELGDSALYLCASSFDQPYNEQYFGAGTRLSVL.

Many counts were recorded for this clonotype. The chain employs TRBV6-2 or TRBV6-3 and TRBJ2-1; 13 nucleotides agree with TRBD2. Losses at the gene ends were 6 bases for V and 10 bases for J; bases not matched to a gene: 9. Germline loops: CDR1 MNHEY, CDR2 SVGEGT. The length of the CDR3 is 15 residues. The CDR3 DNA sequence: TGTGCCAGCAGGACCCCGGGACTAGCGGGGAAGGAGCAGTTCTTC. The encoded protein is CASRTPGLAGKEQFF.

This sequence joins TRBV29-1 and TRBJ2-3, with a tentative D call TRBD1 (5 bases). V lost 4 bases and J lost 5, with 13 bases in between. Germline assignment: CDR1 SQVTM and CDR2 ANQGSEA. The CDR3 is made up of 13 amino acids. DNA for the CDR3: TGCAGCGTTGGTGGCAGGGCTGGAGATACGCAGTATTTT. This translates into CSVGGRAGDTQYF.

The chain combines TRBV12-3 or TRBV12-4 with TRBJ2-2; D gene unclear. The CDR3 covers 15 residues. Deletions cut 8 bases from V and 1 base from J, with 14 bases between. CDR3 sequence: CASHAGLVNTGELFF. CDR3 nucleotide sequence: TGTGCCAGCCATGCAGGCTTGGTGAACACCGGGGAGCTGTTTTTT.

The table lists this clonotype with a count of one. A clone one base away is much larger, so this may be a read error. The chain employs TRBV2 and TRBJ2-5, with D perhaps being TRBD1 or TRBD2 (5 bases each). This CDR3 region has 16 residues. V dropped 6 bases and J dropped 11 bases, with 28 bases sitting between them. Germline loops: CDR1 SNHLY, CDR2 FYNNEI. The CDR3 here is CASRSPPGRGRTAQYF. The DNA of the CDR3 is TGTGCCAGCAGATCACCGCCGGGACGGGGTAGAACGGCGCAGTACTTC.

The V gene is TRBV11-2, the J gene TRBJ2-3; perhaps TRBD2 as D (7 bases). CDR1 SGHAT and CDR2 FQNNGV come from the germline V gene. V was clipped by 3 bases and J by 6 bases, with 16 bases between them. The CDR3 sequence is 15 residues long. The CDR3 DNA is TGTGCCAGCAGCTTCACCCGGGGGGCCGGGGATACGCAGTATTTT. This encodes CASSFTRGAGDTQYF.

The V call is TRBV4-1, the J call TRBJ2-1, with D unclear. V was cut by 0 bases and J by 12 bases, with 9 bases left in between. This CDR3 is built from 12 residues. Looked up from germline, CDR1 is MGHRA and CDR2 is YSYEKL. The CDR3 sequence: CASSQETAPQFF. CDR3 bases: TGCGCCAGCAGCCAAGAAACGGCTCCGCAGTTCTTC.

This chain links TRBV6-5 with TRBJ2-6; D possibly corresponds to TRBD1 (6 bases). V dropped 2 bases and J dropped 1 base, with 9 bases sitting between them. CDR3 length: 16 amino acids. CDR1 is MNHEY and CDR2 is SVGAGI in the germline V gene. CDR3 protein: CASSYHGQSGANVLTF. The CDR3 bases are TGTGCCAGCAGTTACCACGGACAGTCTGGGGCCAACGTCCTGACTTTC.

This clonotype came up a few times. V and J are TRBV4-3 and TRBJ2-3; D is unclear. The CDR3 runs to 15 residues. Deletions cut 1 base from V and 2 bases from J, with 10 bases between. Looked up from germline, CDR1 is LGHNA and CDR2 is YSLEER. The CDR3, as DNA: TGCGCCAGCAGCCAAGGACTCACCCTCACAGATACGCAGTATTTT. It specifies CASSQGLTLTDTQYF.

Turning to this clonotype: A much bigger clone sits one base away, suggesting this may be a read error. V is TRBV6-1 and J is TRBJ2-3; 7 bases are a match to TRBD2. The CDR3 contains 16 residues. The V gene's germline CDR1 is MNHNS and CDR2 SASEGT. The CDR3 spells CASSETSGGYTDTRYF. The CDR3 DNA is TGTGCCAGCAGTGAAACTTCGGGGGGTTACACAGATACGCGGTATTTT.

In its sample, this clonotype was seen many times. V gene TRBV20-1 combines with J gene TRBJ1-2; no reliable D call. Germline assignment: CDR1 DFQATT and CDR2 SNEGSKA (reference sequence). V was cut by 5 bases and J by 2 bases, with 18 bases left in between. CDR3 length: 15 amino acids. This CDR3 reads CSAPQVVRPNYGYTF. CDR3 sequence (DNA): TGCAGTGCTCCTCAGGTCGTTCGGCCGAACTATGGCTACACCTTC.

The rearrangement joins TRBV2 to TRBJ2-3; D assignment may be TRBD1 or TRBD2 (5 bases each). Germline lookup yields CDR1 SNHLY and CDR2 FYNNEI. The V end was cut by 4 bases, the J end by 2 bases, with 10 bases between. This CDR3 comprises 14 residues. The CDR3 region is CASSGGALTDTQYF. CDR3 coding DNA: TGTGCCAGCAGTGGAGGGGCCCTCACAGATACGCAGTATTTT.

The DNA for the CDR3 is TGTGCCAGCAGTTATCAAGGAGGACAGCCCAACACTGAAGCTTTCTTT. Its translation: CASSYQGGQPNTEAFF. The chain carries TRBV6-2 or TRBV6-3 and TRBJ1-1, with D perhaps TRBD1 (6 bases). This CDR3 has 16 amino acids. V was clipped by 3 bases and J by 2 bases, with 16 bases between them. CDR1 and CDR2 from the germline V gene are MNHEY and SVGEGT.

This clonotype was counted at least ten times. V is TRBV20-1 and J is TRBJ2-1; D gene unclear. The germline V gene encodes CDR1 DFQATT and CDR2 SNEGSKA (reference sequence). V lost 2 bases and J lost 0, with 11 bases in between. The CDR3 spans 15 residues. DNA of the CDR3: TGCAGTGCTAGAACGGACCGCGGCTCCTACAATGAGCAGTTCTTC. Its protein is CSARTDRGSYNEQFF.

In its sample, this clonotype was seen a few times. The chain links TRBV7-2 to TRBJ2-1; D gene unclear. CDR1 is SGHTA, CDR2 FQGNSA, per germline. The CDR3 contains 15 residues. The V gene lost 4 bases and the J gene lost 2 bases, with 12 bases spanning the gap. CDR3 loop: CASSSHQPPYNEQFF. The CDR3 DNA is TGTGCCAGCAGCTCCCACCAACCGCCCTACAATGAGCAGTTCTTC.